Listed below are T cell receptor beta chains from one sample, sequenced in a study of early T cells in non-severe SARS-CoV-2 infection. TCRdb processed the 5' RACE reads anew with MiXCR; each CDR3 protein has one entry. The sample includes 69,000 or so distinct CDR3 sequences, 8.5% to 10% seen only once; the top ten take 5.9%. Sequenced input: whole blood. The receptors come from an adult who was a healthcare worker with PCR-confirmed SARS-CoV-2 infection or an uninfected control (not recorded which). The CDR3 runs from the conserved cysteine through the conserved F or W. A D gene is named only where the DNA matches it firmly. Clone size is stated in some rows and not others, as once, few, many or a class when expanded.

v_gene: TRBV29-1; d_gene: TRBD2; abundance: NA; j_gene: TRBJ2-3; CDR3aa: CSVDAWRGDTDTQYF; CDR3nt: TGCAGCGTTGATGCCTGGCGGGGGGACACAGATACGCAGTATTTT
v_gene: TRBV7-9; d_gene: NA; abundance: many; j_gene: TRBJ2-1; CDR3aa: CASSFGEQFF; CDR3nt: TGTGCCAGCAGCTTCGGTGAGCAGTTCTTC
v_gene: TRBV6-5; d_gene: NA; abundance: many; j_gene: TRBJ1-1; CDR3aa: CASTFTGEAFF; CDR3nt: TGTGCCAGCACTTTTACCGGGGAAGCTTTCTTT
v_gene: TRBV20-1; d_gene: NA; abundance: many; j_gene: TRBJ1-1; CDR3aa: CSARLENTDEAFF; CDR3nt: TGCAGTGCTAGACTGGAGAATACCGACGAAGCTTTCTTT
v_gene: TRBV7-3; d_gene: NA; abundance: few; j_gene: TRBJ2-7; CDR3aa: CASSLEPGTYEQYF; CDR3nt: TGTGCCAGCAGCTTAGAGCCAGGGACCTACGAGCAGTACTTC
v_gene: TRBV20-1; d_gene: NA; abundance: few; j_gene: TRBJ2-7; CDR3aa: CSARDDSDYEQYF; CDR3nt: TGCAGTGCTAGAGATGACAGCGACTACGAGCAGTACTTC
v_gene: TRBV7-2; d_gene: NA; abundance: few; j_gene: TRBJ1-5; CDR3aa: CASSLTDNQPQHF; CDR3nt: TGTGCCAGCAGCTTAACAGACAATCAGCCCCAGCATTTT
v_gene: TRBV4-2; d_gene: NA; abundance: many; j_gene: TRBJ2-6; CDR3aa: CASEPGSGANVLTF; CDR3nt: TGTGCCAGCGAGCCGGGCTCTGGGGCCAACGTCCTGACTTTC
v_gene: TRBV7-2; d_gene: NA; abundance: few; j_gene: TRBJ2-1; CDR3aa: CASSLVGRGDEQFF; CDR3nt: TGTGCCAGCAGCTTAGTCGGAAGGGGGGATGAGCAGTTCTTC
v_gene: TRBV7-2; d_gene: NA; abundance: NA; j_gene: TRBJ1-2; CDR3aa: CASSLARGRYGYTF; CDR3nt: TGTGCCAGCAGCTTAGCCAGGGGCCGCTATGGCTACACCTTC
v_gene: TRBV7-9; d_gene: NA; abundance: NA; j_gene: TRBJ2-7; CDR3aa: CASSQDTRDEQYF; CDR3nt: TGTGCCAGCAGCCAAGATACGAGGGACGAGCAGTACTTC
v_gene: TRBV5-1; d_gene: TRBD1; abundance: many; j_gene: TRBJ2-2; CDR3aa: CASSPTGTGDTGELFF; CDR3nt: TGCGCCAGCAGCCCCACCGGGACAGGGGACACCGGGGAGCTGTTTTTT
v_gene: TRBV5-1; d_gene: TRBD1; abundance: few; j_gene: TRBJ2-7; CDR3aa: CASSFTGGAYEQYF; CDR3nt: TGCGCCAGCAGCTTTACAGGGGGCGCGTACGAGCAGTACTTC
v_gene: TRBV7-2; d_gene: NA; abundance: many; j_gene: TRBJ2-7; CDR3aa: CASSPRTRSSYEQYF; CDR3nt: TGTGCCAGCAGCCCTAGGACGAGGAGCTCCTACGAGCAGTACTTC